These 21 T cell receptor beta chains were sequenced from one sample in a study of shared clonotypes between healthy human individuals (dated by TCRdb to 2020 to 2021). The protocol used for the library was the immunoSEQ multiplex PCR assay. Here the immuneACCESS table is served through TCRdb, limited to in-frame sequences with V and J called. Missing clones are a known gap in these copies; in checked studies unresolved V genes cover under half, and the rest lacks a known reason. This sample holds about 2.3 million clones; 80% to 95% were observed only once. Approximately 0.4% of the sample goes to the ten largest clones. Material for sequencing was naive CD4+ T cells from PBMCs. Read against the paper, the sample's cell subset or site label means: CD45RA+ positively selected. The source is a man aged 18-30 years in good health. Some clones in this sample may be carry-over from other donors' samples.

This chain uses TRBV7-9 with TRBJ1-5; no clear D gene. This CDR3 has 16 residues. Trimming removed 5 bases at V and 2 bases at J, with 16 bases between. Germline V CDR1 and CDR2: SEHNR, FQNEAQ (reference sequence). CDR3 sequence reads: CASSARWEVGNQPQHF. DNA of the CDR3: TGTGCCAGCAGCGCCCGATGGGAGGTCGGCAATCAGCCCCAGCATTTT.

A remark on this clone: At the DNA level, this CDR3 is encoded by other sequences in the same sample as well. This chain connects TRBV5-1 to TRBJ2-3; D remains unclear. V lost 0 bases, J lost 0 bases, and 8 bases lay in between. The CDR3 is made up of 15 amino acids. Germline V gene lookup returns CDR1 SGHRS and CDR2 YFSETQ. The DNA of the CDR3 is TGCGCCAGCAGCTTGGAACGACCTAGCACAGATACGCAGTATTTT. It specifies CASSLERPSTDTQYF.

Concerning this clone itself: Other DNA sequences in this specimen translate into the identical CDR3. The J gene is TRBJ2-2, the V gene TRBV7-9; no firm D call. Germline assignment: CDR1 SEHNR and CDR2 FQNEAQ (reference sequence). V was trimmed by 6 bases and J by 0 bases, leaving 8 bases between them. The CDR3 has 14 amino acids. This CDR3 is CASRGDSNTGELFF. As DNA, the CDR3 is TGTGCCAGCAGAGGAGATTCGAACACCGGGGAGCTGTTTTTT. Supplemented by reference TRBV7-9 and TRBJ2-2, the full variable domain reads DTGVSQNPRHKITKRGQNVTFRCDPISEHNRLYWYRQTLGQGPEFLTYFQNEAQLEKSRLLSDRFSAERPKGSFSTLEIQRTEQGDSAMYLCASRGDSNTGELFFGEGSRLTVL.

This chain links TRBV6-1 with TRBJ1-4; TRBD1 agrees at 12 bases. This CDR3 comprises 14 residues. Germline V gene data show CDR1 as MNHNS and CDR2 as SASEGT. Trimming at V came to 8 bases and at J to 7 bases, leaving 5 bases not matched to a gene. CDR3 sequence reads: CASGDRGRSEKLFF. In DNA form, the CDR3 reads TGTGCCAGCGGGGACAGGGGGCGATCTGAAAAACTGTTTTTT.

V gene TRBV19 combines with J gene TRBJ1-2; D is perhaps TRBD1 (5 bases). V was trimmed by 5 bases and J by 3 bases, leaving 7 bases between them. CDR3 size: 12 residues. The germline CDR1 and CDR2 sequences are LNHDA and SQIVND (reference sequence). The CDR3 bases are TGTGCCAGTAGTGAAGGGGACTATGGCTACACCTTC. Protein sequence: CASSEGDYGYTF.

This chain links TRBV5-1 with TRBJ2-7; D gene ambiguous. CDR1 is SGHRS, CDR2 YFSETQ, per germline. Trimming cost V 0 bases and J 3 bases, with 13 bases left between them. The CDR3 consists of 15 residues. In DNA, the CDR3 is TGCGCCAGCAGCTTGGGGAACACTGCTGGCTACGAGCAGTACTTC. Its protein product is CASSLGNTAGYEQYF.

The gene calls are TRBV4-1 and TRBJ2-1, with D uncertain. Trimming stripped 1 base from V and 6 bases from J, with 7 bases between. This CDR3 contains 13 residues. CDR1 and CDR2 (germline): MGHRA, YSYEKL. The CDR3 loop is CASSQVDINEQFF. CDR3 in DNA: TGCGCCAGCAGCCAAGTAGATATCAATGAGCAGTTCTTC.

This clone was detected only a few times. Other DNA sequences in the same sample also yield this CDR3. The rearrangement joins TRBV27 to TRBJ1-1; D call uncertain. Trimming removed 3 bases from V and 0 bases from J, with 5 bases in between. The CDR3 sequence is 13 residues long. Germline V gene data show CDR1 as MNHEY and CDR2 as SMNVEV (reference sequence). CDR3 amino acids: CASSLGMNTEAFF. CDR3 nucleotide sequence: TGTGCCAGCAGTTTGGGGATGAACACTGAAGCTTTCTTT.

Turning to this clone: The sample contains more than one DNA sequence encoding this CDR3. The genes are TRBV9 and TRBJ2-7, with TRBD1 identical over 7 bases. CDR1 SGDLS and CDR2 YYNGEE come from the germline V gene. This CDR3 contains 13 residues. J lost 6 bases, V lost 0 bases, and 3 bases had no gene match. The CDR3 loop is CASSVGTGGEQYF. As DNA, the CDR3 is TGTGCCAGCAGCGTAGGGACAGGCGGCGAGCAGTACTTC.

CDR3 region: CASRGVHEQYF. The CDR3 region has the DNA TGTGCCAGCAGGGGGGTGCACGAGCAGTACTTC. V is TRBV6-5 and J is TRBJ2-7, with D possibly called TRBD1 or TRBD2 (5 bases each). Trimming took 6 bases from V and 5 from J, leaving 8 bases between them. Germline CDR1 reads MNHEY; CDR2 reads SVGAGI. The CDR3 is made up of 11 amino acids.

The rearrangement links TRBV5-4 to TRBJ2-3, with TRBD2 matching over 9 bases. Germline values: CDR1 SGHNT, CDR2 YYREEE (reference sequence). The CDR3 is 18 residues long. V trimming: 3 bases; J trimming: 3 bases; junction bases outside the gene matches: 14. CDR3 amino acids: CASSYPGRGLAETDTQYF. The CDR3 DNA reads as TGTGCCAGCAGCTACCCGGGCCGGGGACTAGCAGAAACAGATACGCAGTATTTT. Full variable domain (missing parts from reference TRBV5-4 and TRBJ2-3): ETGVTQSPTHLIKTRGQQVTLRCSSQSGHNTVSWYQQALGQGPQFIFQYYREEENGRGNFPPRFSGLQFPNYSSELNVNALELDDSALYLCASSYPGRGLAETDTQYFGPGTRLTVL.

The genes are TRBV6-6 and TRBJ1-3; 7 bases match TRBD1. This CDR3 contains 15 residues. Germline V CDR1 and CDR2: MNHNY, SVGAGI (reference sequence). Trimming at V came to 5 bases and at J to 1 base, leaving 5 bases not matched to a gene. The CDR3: CASSLPRGSGNTIYF. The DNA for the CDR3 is TGTGCCAGCAGTCTCCCCAGGGGGTCTGGAAACACCATATATTTT.

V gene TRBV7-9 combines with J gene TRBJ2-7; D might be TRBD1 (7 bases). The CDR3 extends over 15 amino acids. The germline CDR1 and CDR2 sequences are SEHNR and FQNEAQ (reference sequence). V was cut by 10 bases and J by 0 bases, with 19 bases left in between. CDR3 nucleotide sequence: TGTGCCACCGGGGGACAGTCAGTGTCCTCCTACGAGCAGTACTTC. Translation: CATGGQSVSSYEQYF.

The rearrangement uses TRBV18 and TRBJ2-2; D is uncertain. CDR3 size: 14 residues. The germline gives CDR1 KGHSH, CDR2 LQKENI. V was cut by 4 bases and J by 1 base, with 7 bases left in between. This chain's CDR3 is CASSLVRNTGELFF. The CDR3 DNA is TGTGCCAGCTCACTCGTTCGGAACACCGGGGAGCTGTTTTTT.

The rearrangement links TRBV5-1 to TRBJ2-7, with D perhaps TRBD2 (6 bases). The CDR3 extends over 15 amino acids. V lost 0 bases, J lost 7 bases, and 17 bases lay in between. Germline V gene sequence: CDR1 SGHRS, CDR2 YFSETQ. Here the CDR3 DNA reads TGCGCCAGCAGCTTGGATCCGGGACTTCAACCGGAGCAGTACTTC. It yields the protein CASSLDPGLQPEQYF.

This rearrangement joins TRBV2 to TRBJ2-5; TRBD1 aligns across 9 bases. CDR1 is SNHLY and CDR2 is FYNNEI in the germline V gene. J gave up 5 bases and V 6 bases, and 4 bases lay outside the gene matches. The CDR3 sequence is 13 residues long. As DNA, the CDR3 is TGTGCCAGCAGCCAGACAGGGGGGGAGACCCAGTACTTC. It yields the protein CASSQTGGETQYF.

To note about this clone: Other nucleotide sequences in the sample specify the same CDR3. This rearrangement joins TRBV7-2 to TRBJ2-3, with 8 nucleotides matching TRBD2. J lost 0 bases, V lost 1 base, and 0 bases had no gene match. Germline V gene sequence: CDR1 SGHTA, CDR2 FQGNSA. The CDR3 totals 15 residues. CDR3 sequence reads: CASSLVAGSTDTQYF. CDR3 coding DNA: TGTGCCAGCAGCTTAGTAGCGGGAAGCACAGATACGCAGTATTTT.

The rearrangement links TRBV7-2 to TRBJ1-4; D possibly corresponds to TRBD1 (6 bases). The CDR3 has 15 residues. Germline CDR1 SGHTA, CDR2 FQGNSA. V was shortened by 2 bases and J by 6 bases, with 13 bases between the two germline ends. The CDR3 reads CASSLRGGADEKLFF. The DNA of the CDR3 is TGTGCCAGCAGCTTAAGGGGGGGCGCGGATGAAAAACTGTTTTTT.

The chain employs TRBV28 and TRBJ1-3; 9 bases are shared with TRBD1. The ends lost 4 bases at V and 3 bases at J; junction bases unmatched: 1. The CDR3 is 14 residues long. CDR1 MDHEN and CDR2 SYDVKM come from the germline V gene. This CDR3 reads CASSWDRVGNTIYF. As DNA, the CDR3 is TGTGCCAGCAGTTGGGACAGGGTTGGAAACACCATATATTTT.

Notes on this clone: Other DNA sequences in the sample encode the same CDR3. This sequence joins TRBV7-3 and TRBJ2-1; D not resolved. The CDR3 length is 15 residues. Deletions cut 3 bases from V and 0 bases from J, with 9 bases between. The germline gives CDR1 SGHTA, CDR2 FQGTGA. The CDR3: CASSFGPSSYNEQFF. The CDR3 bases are TGTGCCAGCAGCTTCGGCCCCAGCTCCTACAATGAGCAGTTCTTC.

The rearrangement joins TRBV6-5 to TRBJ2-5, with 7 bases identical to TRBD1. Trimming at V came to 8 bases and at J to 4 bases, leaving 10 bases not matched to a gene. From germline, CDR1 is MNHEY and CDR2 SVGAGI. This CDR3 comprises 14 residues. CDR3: CASYNRGRGETQYF. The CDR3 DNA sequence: TGTGCCAGCTATAATAGGGGGCGCGGAGAGACCCAGTACTTC.